This passage covers 32 T cell receptor beta chains from one sample sequenced in a study of radiotherapy plus CTLA-4 blockade in lung cancer. Data came from immunoSEQ multiplex PCR; TCRdb stores just in-frame clones and leaves some out. The sample yields roughly 90,000 clones, around nine tenths seen once. The input for sequencing was peripheral blood, taken from a patient treated with radiotherapy plus ipilimumab. The receptors originated from a human donor with non-small cell lung cancer that progressed on radiotherapy plus ipilimumab.

The V call is TRBV5-4, the J call TRBJ2-4; 8 nucleotides line up with TRBD1. CDR3 length equals 17 residues. After removal of 4 bases from V and 8 bases from J, the junction contained 17 bases not matched to a gene. Germline lookup yields CDR1 SGHNT and CDR2 YYREEE (reference sequence). Here the CDR3 DNA reads TGTGCCAGCAGCCCCCCCGGAACGGACAGGGTGGCAGACATTCAGTACTTC. It translates to CASSPPGTDRVADIQYF.

V gene TRBV4-1 combines with J gene TRBJ1-1; 7 bases map to TRBD1. The CDR3 covers 16 residues. Trimming removed 1 base from V and 4 bases from J; junction bases left unmatched: 9. Germline loops: CDR1 MGHRA, CDR2 YSYEKL. CDR3 region: CASSQAIGGGSTEAFF. DNA of the CDR3: TGCGCCAGCAGCCAAGCTATAGGGGGCGGGAGCACTGAAGCTTTCTTT.

CDR3 amino acids: CAIGGASGNTIYF. The CDR3 DNA reads TGTGCCATCGGAGGGGCCTCTGGAAACACCATATATTTT. The chain combines TRBV10-3 with TRBJ1-3; possibly TRBD1 for D (5 bases). Looked up from germline, CDR1 is ENHRY and CDR2 is SYGVKD. The CDR3 has 13 residues. The V end lost 8 bases, the J end lost 0 bases, and 8 bases lay between the germline ends.

This chain links TRBV7-8 with TRBJ2-2; 7 bases fit TRBD2. The CDR3 contains 17 residues. CDR1 is SGHVS and CDR2 is FQNEAQ in the germline V gene. Trimming at V came to 5 bases and at J to 7 bases, leaving 16 bases not matched to a gene. The CDR3 reads CASSPPGGQRGGGELFF. The CDR3 DNA reads as TGTGCCAGCAGCCCCCCCGGAGGGCAGCGGGGAGGCGGGGAGCTGTTTTTT. Full variable domain (missing parts from reference TRBV7-8 and TRBJ2-2): GAGVSQSPRYKVAKRGQDVALRCDPISGHVSLFWYQQALGQGPEFLTYFQNEAQLDKSGLPSDRFFAERPEGSVSTLKIQRTQQEDSAVYLCASSPPGGQRGGGELFFGEGSRLTVL.

The chain is built from TRBV6-5 and TRBJ1-2, with 8 bases lining up with TRBD1. The CDR3 runs 13 residues. CDR1 and CDR2 (germline): MNHEY, SVGAGI. The V gene end was trimmed by 6 bases and the J gene end by 4 bases; junction bases not matched to a gene: 4. The chain's CDR3 is CASRAGQGYGYTF. The CDR3 DNA reads as TGTGCCAGCAGAGCCGGACAGGGCTATGGCTACACCTTC.

A single count supports this clone. This rearrangement joins TRBV11-2 to TRBJ2-3; D possibly corresponds to TRBD2 (5 bases). The V gene's germline CDR1 is SGHAT and CDR2 FQNNGV. V was cut by 4 bases and J by 0 bases, with 14 bases left in between. This CDR3 is 16 amino acids long. CDR3 loop: CASSYLLSGSTDTQYF. DNA of the CDR3: TGTGCCAGCAGCTATCTGTTATCGGGGAGCACAGATACGCAGTATTTT.

The rearrangement links TRBV2 to TRBJ1-1; D is unresolved. V lost 7 bases and J 4 bases, leaving 13 bases between the germline ends. CDR3 length equals 13 residues. CDR1 is SNHLY and CDR2 is FYNNEI in the germline V gene. The CDR3 spells CASKDTTGTEAFF. The CDR3 DNA follows: TGTGCCAGCAAAGACACTACGGGCACTGAAGCTTTCTTT.

V gene TRBV4-1 combines with J gene TRBJ1-3; unclear D gene. Looked up from germline, CDR1 is MGHRA and CDR2 is YSYEKL. CDR3 length: 15 residues. V gave up 4 bases and J gave up 4 bases, with 14 bases separating them. CDR3 bases: TGCGCCAGCAGCCGTGCAGAGGGTCGGGGAAACACCATATATTTT. The encoded protein is CASSRAEGRGNTIYF.

This chain links TRBV27 with TRBJ2-1; D perhaps matches TRBD2 (7 bases). V was clipped by 5 bases and J by 10 bases, with 18 bases between them. The CDR3 runs 14 residues. Germline V CDR1 and CDR2: MNHEY, SMNVEV (reference sequence). The CDR3 is CASSQMRGRGEQFF. The CDR3 DNA sequence: TGTGCCAGCAGTCAGATGCGGGGGCGCGGGGAGCAGTTCTTC.

This sequence joins TRBV30 and TRBJ2-7; 9 bases map to TRBD2. V trimming: 4 bases; J trimming: 7 bases; junction bases outside the gene matches: 20. The CDR3 is 17 amino acids. In germline, CDR1 is GTSNPN, CDR2 SVGIG (reference sequence). CDR3 DNA sequence: TGTGCCTGGAAGAACCCGCGGGGCACTAGCGGGCGAGCGGAGCAGTACTTC. This translates into CAWKNPRGTSGRAEQYF.

V and J are TRBV5-1 and TRBJ1-1, with no clear D. The germline V and J ends were trimmed by 0 bases and 2 bases, with 17 bases remaining between them. The germline V gene encodes CDR1 SGHRS and CDR2 YFSETQ. The CDR3 runs to 17 residues. The CDR3 sequence: CASSLGYAGLHNTEAFF. DNA of the CDR3: TGCGCCAGCAGCTTGGGGTACGCCGGACTCCACAACACTGAAGCTTTCTTT.

The J gene is TRBJ2-3, the V gene TRBV5-1; possible D gene TRBD2, 5 bases. The CDR3 runs 13 residues. CDR1 SGHRS and CDR2 YFSETQ come from the germline V gene. Trimming took off 1 base at V and 7 bases at J, with 10 bases between the two ends. In nucleotides, the CDR3 is TGCGCCAGCAGCTTGTCGAGGGCCCATACGCAGTATTTT. Protein product: CASSLSRAHTQYF.

The V call is TRBV2, the J call TRBJ2-1; the match to TRBD1 covers 9 bases. CDR1 is SNHLY, CDR2 FYNNEI, per germline. The CDR3 is 13 amino acids. Trimming removed 9 bases from V and 2 bases from J; junction bases left unmatched: 2. CDR3 in DNA: TGTGCCAGTGGGGACAGGGCCTACAATGAGCAGTTCTTC. The encoded protein is CASGDRAYNEQFF.

The V gene is TRBV27, the J gene TRBJ2-1; 7 bases fit TRBD1. Germline assignment: CDR1 MNHEY and CDR2 SMNVEV (reference sequence). The junction had 18 bases not matched to a gene; V was cut back by 4 bases and J by 9 bases. The CDR3 is made up of 17 amino acids. The CDR3 DNA reads TGTGCCAGCAGTTCCAGGACAGGCTGGTCTCCCACAACTGAGCAGTTCTTC. It translates to CASSSRTGWSPTTEQFF.

CDR3 region: CASSGSGVSYEQYF. In DNA form, the CDR3 reads TGCGCCAGCAGCGGTAGCGGAGTCTCCTACGAGCAGTACTTC. V and J are TRBV5-1 and TRBJ2-7, with a possible D match to TRBD2 (6 bases). The CDR3 extends over 14 amino acids. Trimming cost V 4 bases and J 0 bases, with 11 bases left between them. Germline CDR1 is SGHRS and CDR2 is YFSETQ.

This chain uses TRBV7-2 with TRBJ2-3; a possible D gene is TRBD2 (5 bases). V was trimmed by 5 bases and J by 4 bases, leaving 19 bases between them. CDR1 and CDR2 from the germline V gene are SGHTA and FQGNSA. CDR3 size: 16 residues. CDR3 loop: CASSPRVRASSDTQYF. The DNA for the CDR3 is TGTGCCAGCAGCCCCCGGGTGAGGGCCTCCTCAGATACGCAGTATTTT.

The chain couples TRBV5-4 to TRBJ2-2; 7 bases are shared with TRBD2. Losses at the gene ends were 2 bases for V and 6 bases for J; bases not matched to a gene: 13. Germline loops: CDR1 SGHNT, CDR2 YYREEE (reference sequence). The CDR3 totals 17 residues. The CDR3 DNA sequence: TGTGCCAGCAGCTTTCTGCGGGGGATGAGAGGCGCCGGGGAGCTGTTTTTT. Protein: CASSFLRGMRGAGELFF. Full variable domain (remainder filled in from reference TRBV5-4 and TRBJ2-2): ETGVTQSPTHLIKTRGQQVTLRCSSQSGHNTVSWYQQALGQGPQFIFQYYREEENGRGNFPPRFSGLQFPNYSSELNVNALELDDSALYLCASSFLRGMRGAGELFFGEGSRLTVL.

This clone was seen more than once but under ten times. V gene TRBV10-2 combines with J gene TRBJ1-2; 7 bases align to TRBD1. The CDR3 is 11 amino acids. Trimming cost V 10 bases and J 7 bases; bases outside gene matches: 6. Looked up from germline, CDR1 is WSHSY and CDR2 is SAAADI. This CDR3 is CATRGAGGYTF. The DNA of the CDR3 is TGCGCCACCAGGGGGGCGGGTGGCTACACCTTC.

The chain links TRBV7-9 to TRBJ2-1, with 7 bases lining up with TRBD2. CDR1 is SEHNR and CDR2 is FQNEAQ in the germline V gene (reference sequence). Trimming removed 4 bases from V and 9 bases from J; junction bases left unmatched: 9. CDR3 length: 14 residues. As DNA, the CDR3 is TGTGCCAGCAGCTACCCGGGCTCGGGGGGTGAGCAGTTCTTC. The encoded protein is CASSYPGSGGEQFF.

This chain connects TRBV5-1 to TRBJ2-3; D perhaps matches TRBD2 (6 bases). The CDR3 extends over 14 amino acids. Germline CDR1 is SGHRS and CDR2 is YFSETQ. The V and J ends lost 4 bases and 0 bases respectively, with 9 bases between them. The CDR3 reads CASSREHSTDTQYF. The CDR3, as DNA: TGCGCCAGCAGCCGGGAGCATAGCACAGATACGCAGTATTTT.

The J gene is TRBJ2-7, the V gene TRBV6-6, with D unclear. CDR3 length equals 11 residues. Germline loops: CDR1 MNHNY, CDR2 SVGAGI (reference sequence). Between the trimmed V and J ends, which lost 6 bases and 10 bases, there was a span of 13 bases. DNA of the CDR3: TGTGCCAGCAGACATCAGCAGGCCCAGTACTTC. This encodes CASRHQQAQYF.

V gene TRBV4-1 combines with J gene TRBJ2-1; no clear D gene. V lost 0 bases, J lost 5 bases, and 11 bases lay in between. From germline, CDR1 is MGHRA and CDR2 YSYEKL. CDR3 length: 15 amino acids. In nucleotides, the CDR3 is TGCGCCAGCAGCCAAGATCCACCGGACCACAATGAGCAGTTCTTC. This sequence encodes CASSQDPPDHNEQFF.

This rearrangement joins TRBV5-4 to TRBJ2-1, with 7 bases lining up with TRBD2. Germline CDR1 SGHNT, CDR2 YYREEE (reference sequence). V gave up 3 bases and J gave up 9 bases; unmatched junction bases: 9. The CDR3 contains 14 residues. The CDR3 loop reads CASSSPAGDGEQFF. In DNA form, the CDR3 reads TGTGCCAGCAGCTCGCCTGCGGGAGACGGTGAGCAGTTCTTC.

The J gene is TRBJ2-7, the V gene TRBV7-9; a weak D match, TRBD2 (5 bases). V was cut by 6 bases and J by 7 bases, with 10 bases left in between. The CDR3 runs 11 residues. CDR1 and CDR2 (germline): SEHNR, FQNEAQ (reference sequence). CDR3 sequence reads: CASSRTREQYF. CDR3 in DNA: TGTGCCAGCAGTCGGACTCGGGAGCAGTACTTC.

The V gene is TRBV19, the J gene TRBJ2-2; 7 bases are shared with TRBD1. CDR3 length equals 14 residues. The germline V gene encodes CDR1 LNHDA and CDR2 SQIVND (reference sequence). V was clipped by 5 bases and J by 6 bases; unmatched bases: 6. CDR3 in amino acids: CASSRQGRSGELFF. The CDR3 region has the DNA TGTGCCAGTAGTCGACAGGGTAGGTCCGGGGAGCTGTTTTTT.

The rearrangement joins TRBV6-1 to TRBJ2-5; TRBD2 aligns across 7 bases. V was clipped by 3 bases and J by 4 bases; unmatched bases: 17. From germline, CDR1 is MNHNS and CDR2 SASEGT. CDR3 length equals 18 residues. The CDR3: CASSDPRRGRGSGETQYF. CDR3 in DNA: TGTGCCAGCAGTGACCCCCGCAGAGGGAGGGGCAGCGGAGAGACCCAGTACTTC.

This chain connects TRBV30 to TRBJ2-2; 13 nucleotides match TRBD2. Germline V gene data show CDR1 as GTSNPN and CDR2 as SVGIG (reference sequence). The CDR3 is 14 residues long. V gave up 8 bases and J gave up 1 base; unmatched junction bases: 1. The CDR3 nucleotides read TGTGCCCGGACTAGCGGGGGGAACACCGGGGAGCTGTTTTTT. Its translation is CARTSGGNTGELFF. The entire variable domain, with the rest obtained from reference TRBV30 and TRBJ2-2, is as follows: SQTIHQWPATLVQPVGSPLSLECTVEGTSNPNLYWYRQAAGRGLQLLFYSVGIGQISSEVPQNLSASRPQDRQFILSSKKLLLSDSGFYLCARTSGGNTGELFFGEGSRLTVL.

This chain joins TRBV27 and TRBJ2-1, with 9 bases lining up with TRBD1. J gave up 4 bases and V 4 bases, and 5 bases lay outside the gene matches. Germline V lookup: CDR1 MNHEY, CDR2 SMNVEV (reference sequence). The CDR3 extends over 15 amino acids. The CDR3 region is CASSSGQGTYNEQFF. The CDR3 DNA follows: TGTGCCAGCAGTTCAGGACAGGGGACGTACAATGAGCAGTTCTTC.

The V gene is TRBV5-6, the J gene TRBJ1-1, with D hard to call. Trimming cost V 4 bases and J 2 bases, with 3 bases left between them. This CDR3 has 11 residues. Germline V gene data show CDR1 as SGHDT and CDR2 as YYEEEE. The CDR3 DNA reads as TGTGCCAGCAGCACTAACACTGAAGCTTTCTTT. This sequence encodes CASSTNTEAFF.

The chain couples TRBV9 to TRBJ2-5; D is unclear. CDR1 is SGDLS and CDR2 is YYNGEE in the germline V gene. The V gene lost 2 bases and the J gene lost 7 bases, with 15 bases spanning the gap. This CDR3 contains 14 residues. The CDR3 nucleotides are TGTGCCAGCAGCGTGGAAGCCACTTCGGGGACCCAGTACTTC. This codes for CASSVEATSGTQYF.

The chain employs TRBV2 and TRBJ2-5; TRBD2 might be the D (5 bases). The CDR3 is made up of 11 amino acids. CDR1 and CDR2 from the germline V gene are SNHLY and FYNNEI. V was trimmed by 4 bases and J by 7 bases, leaving 7 bases between them. The CDR3 DNA is TGTGCCAGCAGTGCGGGGTCGACCCAGTACTTC. It specifies CASSAGSTQYF.

The chain uses TRBV5-1 and TRBJ1-4, with 10 nucleotides matching TRBD1. Germline assignment: CDR1 SGHRS and CDR2 YFSETQ. The trim removed 4 bases at V and 7 bases at J, leaving 7 bases unmatched. The CDR3 is 15 residues long. The CDR3 loop reads CASSPADRGSEKLFF. In nucleotides, the CDR3 is TGCGCCAGCAGCCCCGCGGACAGGGGGTCTGAAAAACTGTTTTTT.